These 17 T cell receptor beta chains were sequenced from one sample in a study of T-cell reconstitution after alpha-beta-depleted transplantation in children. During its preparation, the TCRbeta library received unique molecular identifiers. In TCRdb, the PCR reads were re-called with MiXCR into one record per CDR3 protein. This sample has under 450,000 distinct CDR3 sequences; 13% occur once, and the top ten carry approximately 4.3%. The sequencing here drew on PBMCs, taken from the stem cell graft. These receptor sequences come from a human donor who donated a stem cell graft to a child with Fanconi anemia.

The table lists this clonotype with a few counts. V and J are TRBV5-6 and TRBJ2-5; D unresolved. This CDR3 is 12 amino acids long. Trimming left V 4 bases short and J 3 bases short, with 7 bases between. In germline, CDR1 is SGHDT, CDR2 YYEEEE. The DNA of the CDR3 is TGTGCCAGCAGCCCCAACAAAGAGACCCAGTACTTC. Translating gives CASSPNKETQYF. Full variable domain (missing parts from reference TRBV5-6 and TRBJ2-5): DAGVTQSPTHLIKTRGQQVTLRCSPKSGHDTVSWYQQALGQGPQFIFQYYEEEERQRGNFPDRFSGHQFPNYSSELNVNALLLGDSALYLCASSPNKETQYFGPGTRLLVL.

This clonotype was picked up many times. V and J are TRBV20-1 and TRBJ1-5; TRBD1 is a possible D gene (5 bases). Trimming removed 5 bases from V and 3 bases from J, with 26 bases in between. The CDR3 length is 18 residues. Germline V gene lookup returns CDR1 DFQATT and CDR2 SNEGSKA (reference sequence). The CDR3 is CSALDYRSSGGDNQPQHF. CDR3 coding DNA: TGCAGTGCTTTAGACTACAGGAGTTCGGGTGGGGACAATCAGCCCCAGCATTTT.

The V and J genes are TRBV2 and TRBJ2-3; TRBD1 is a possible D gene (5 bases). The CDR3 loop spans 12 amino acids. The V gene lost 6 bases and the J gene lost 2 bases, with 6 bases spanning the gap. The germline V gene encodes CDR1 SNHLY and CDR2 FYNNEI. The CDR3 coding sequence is TGTGCCAGCAGGGACAACACAGATACGCAGTATTTT. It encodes CASRDNTDTQYF.

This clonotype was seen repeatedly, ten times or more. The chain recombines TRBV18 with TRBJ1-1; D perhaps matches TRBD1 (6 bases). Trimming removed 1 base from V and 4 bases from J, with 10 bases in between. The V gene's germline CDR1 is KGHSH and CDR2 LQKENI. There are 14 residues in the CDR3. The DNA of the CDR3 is TGTGCCAGCTCACCACTCAGGGGAGGCACTGAAGCTTTCTTT. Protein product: CASSPLRGGTEAFF.

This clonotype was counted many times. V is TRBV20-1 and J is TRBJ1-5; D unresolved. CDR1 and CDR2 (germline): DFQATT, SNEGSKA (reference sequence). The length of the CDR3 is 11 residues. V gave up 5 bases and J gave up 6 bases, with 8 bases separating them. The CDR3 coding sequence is TGCAGTGCTCTCTGGGGTCAGCCCCAGCATTTT. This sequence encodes CSALWGQPQHF.

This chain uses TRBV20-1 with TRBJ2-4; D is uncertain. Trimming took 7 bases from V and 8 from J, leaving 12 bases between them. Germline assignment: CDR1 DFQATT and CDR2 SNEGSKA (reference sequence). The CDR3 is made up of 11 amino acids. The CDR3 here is CSGIGDDIQYF. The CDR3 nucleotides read TGCAGTGGAATAGGTGACGACATTCAGTACTTC.

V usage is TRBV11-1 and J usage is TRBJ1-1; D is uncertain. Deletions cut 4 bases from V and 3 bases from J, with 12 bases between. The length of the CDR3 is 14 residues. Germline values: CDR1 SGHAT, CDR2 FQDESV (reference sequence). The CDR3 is CASSSEFQDTEAFF. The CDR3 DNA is TGTGCCAGCAGCTCAGAATTTCAGGACACTGAAGCTTTCTTT.

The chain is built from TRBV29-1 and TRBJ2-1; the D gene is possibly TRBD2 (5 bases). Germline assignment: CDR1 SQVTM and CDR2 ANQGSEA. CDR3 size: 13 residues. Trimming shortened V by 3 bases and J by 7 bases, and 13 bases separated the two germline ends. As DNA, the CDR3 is TGCAGCGTTGACGCTAGCTGGGGAAATGAGCAGTTCTTC. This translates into CSVDASWGNEQFF.

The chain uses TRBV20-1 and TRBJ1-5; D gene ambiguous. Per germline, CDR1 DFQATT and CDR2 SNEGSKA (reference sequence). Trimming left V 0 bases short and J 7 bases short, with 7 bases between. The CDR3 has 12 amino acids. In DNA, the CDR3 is TGCAGTGCTAGAGATCAGATCCAGCCCCAGCATTTT. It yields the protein CSARDQIQPQHF.

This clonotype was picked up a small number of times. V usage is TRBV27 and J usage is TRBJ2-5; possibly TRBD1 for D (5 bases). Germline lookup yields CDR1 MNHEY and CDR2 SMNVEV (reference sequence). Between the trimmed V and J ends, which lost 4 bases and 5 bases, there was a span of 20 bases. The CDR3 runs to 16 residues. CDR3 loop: CASSSTWTLYRETQYF. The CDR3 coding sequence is TGTGCCAGCAGTTCAACATGGACCCTTTACAGGGAGACCCAGTACTTC.

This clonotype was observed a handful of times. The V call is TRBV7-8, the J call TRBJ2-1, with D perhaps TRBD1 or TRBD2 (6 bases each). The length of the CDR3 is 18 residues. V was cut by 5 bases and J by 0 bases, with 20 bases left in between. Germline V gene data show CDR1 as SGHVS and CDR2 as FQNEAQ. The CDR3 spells CASSRHRGGGLSYNEQFF. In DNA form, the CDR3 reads TGTGCCAGCAGCCGCCACCGTGGTGGGGGGCTCTCCTACAATGAGCAGTTCTTC.

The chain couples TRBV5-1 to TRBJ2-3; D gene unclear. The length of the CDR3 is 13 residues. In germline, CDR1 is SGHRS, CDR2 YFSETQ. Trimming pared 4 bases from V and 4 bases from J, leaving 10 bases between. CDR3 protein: CASSAASPDTQYF. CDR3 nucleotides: TGCGCCAGCAGCGCAGCGTCCCCAGATACGCAGTATTTT. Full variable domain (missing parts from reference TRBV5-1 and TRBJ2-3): KAGVTQTPRYLIKTRGQQVTLSCSPISGHRSVSWYQQTPGQGLQFLFEYFSETQRNKGNFPGRFSGRQFSNSRSEMNVSTLELGDSALYLCASSAASPDTQYFGPGTRLTVL.

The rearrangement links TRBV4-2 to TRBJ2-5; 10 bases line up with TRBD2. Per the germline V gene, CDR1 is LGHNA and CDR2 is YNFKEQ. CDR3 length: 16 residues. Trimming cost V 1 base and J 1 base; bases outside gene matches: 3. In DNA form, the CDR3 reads TGTGCCAGCAGCCAAGCTACTAGCGGGGCCCAAGAGACCCAGTACTTC. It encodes CASSQATSGAQETQYF.

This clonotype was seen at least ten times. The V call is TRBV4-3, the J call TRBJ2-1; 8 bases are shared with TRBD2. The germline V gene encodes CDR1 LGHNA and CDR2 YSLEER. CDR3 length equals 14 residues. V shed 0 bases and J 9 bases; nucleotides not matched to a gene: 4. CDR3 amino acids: CASSQEMAGGEQFF. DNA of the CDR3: TGCGCCAGCAGCCAAGAAATGGCGGGGGGTGAGCAGTTCTTC.

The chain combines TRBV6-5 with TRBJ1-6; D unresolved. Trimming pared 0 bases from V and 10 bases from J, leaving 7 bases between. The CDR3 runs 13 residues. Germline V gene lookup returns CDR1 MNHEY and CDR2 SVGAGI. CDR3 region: CASSYSRGSPLHF. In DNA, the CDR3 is TGTGCCAGCAGTTACTCGAGAGGCTCACCCCTCCACTTT.

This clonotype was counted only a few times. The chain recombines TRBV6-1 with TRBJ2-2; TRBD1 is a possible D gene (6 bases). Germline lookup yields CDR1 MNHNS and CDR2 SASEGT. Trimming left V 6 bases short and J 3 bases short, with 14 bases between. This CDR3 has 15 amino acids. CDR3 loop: CASRDRDTYTGELFF. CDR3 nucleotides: TGTGCCAGCAGAGACCGGGACACCTACACCGGGGAGCTGTTTTTT.

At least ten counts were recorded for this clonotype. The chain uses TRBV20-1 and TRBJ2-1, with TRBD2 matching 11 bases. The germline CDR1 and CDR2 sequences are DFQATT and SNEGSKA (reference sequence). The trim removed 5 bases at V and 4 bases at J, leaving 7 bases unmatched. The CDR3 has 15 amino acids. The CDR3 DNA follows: TGCAGTGCTCGCCCACTAGCGGGGGATTACAATGAGCAGTTCTTC. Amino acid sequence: CSARPLAGDYNEQFF.